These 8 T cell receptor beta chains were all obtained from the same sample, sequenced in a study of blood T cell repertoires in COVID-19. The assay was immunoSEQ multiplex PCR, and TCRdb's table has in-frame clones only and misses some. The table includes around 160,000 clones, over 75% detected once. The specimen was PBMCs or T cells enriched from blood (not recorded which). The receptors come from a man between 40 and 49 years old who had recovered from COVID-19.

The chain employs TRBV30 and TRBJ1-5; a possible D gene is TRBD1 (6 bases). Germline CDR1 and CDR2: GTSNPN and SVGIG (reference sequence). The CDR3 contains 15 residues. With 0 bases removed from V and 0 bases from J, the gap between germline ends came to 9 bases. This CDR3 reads CAWSVQQGSNQPQHF. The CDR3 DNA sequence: TGTGCCTGGAGTGTCCAACAGGGTAGCAATCAGCCCCAGCATTTT. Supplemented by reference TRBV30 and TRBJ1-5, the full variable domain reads SQTIHQWPATLVQPVGSPLSLECTVEGTSNPNLYWYRQAAGRGLQLLFYSVGIGQISSEVPQNLSASRPQDRQFILSSKKLLLSDSGFYLCAWSVQQGSNQPQHFGDGTRLSIL.

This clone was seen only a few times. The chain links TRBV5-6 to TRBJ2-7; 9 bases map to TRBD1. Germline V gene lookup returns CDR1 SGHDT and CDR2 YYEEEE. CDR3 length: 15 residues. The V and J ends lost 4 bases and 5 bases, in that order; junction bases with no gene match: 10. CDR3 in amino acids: CASSPLRTGAHEQYV. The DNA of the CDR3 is TGTGCCAGCAGCCCGCTGAGGACAGGGGCCCACGAGCAGTACGTC.

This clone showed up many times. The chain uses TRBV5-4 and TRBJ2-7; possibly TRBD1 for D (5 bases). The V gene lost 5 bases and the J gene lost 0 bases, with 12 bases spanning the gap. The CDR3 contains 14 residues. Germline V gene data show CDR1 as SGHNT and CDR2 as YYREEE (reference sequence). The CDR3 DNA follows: TGTGCCAGCAGACGCCAGGGTTCCTCCTACGAGCAGTACTTC. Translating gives CASRRQGSSYEQYF.

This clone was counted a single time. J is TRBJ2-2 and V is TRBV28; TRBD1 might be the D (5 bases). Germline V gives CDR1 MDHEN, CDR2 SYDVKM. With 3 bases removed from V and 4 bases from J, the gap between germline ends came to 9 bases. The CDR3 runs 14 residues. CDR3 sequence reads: CASSFRETTGELFF. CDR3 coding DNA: TGTGCCAGCAGTTTCAGGGAAACCACCGGGGAGCTGTTTTTT.

The CDR3: CASSGQRQGLEAFF. Here the CDR3 DNA reads TGTGCCAGCAGTGGACAAAGACAGGGCCTTGAAGCTTTCTTT. The J gene is TRBJ1-1, the V gene TRBV2, with 7 positions matching TRBD1. This CDR3 contains 14 residues. The ends lost 4 bases at V and 7 bases at J; junction bases unmatched: 9. The germline CDR1 and CDR2 sequences are SNHLY and FYNNEI. The full variable domain, in which reference TRBV2 and TRBJ1-1 provide the parts outside the CDR3, is EPEVTQTPSHQVTQMGQEVILRCVPISNHLYFYWYRQILGQKVEFLVSFYNNEISEKSEIFDDQFSVERPDGSNFTLKIRSTKLEDSAMYFCASSGQRQGLEAFFGQGTRLTVV.

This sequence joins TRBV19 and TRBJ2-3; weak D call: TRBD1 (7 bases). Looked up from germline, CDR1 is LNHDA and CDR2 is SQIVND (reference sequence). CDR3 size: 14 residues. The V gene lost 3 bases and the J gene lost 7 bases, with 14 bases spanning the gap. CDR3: CASSMEGARHTQYF. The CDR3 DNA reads TGTGCCAGTAGTATGGAGGGGGCGCGTCATACGCAGTATTTT.

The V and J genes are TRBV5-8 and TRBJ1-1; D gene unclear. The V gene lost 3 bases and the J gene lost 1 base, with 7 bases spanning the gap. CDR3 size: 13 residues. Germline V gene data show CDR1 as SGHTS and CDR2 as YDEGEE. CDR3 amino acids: CASSYTRNTEAFF. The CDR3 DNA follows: TGTGCCAGCAGCTATACAAGGAACACTGAAGCTTTCTTT.

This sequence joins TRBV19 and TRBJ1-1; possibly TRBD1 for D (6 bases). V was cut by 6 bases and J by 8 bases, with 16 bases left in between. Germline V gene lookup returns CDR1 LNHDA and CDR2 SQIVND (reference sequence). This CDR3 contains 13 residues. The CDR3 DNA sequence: TGTGCCAGTAGGATGAGGGGGACGGAAGAAGCTTTCTTT. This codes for CASRMRGTEEAFF.